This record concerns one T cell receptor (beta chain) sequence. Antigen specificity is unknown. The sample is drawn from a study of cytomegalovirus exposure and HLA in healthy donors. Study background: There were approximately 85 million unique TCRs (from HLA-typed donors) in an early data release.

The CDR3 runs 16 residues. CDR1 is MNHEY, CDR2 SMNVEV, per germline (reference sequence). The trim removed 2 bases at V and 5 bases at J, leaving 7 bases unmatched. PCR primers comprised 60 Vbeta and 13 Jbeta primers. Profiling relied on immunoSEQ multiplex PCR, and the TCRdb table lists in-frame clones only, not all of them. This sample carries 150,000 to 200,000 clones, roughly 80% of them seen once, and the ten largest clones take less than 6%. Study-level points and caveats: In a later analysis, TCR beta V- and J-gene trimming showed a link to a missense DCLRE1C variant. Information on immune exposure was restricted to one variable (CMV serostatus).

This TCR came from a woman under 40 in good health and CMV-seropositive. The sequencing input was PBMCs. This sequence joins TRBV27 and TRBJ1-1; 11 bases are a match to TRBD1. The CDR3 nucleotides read TGTGCCAGCAGTTTAGGTTCCGGGACAGGGGGGACTGAAGCTTTCTTT. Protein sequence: CASSLGSGTGGTEAFF.